This T cell receptor beta chain was captured by sequencing in a study of cytomegalovirus exposure and HLA in healthy donors. The table came from immunoSEQ multiplex PCR; TCRdb's copy has only in-frame clones and leaves some out. Among about 130,000 clones listed, 85% to 90% were seen once. The CDR3 is made up of 16 amino acids. The ends lost 4 bases at V and 3 bases at J; junction bases unmatched: 9. From germline, CDR1 is MNHNY and CDR2 SVGAGI (reference sequence). The sequence was collected from a young woman in good health and CMV-seronegative. Input material: PBMCs. V and J are TRBV6-6 and TRBJ2-7; 10 positions agree with TRBD1. This CDR3 is CASSSVGTGVIYEQYF. CDR3 in DNA: TGTGCCAGCAGTTCCGTCGGGACAGGGGTTATCTACGAGCAGTACTTC.